The 20 T cell receptor beta chains below all came from one sample that was sequenced in a study of graft-versus-host responses after intestinal transplantation. Repertoires were generated with immunoSEQ multiplex PCR, while TCRdb's copy carries only in-frame clones and drops some. The sample comprises tens of thousands of clones, roughly 93% of which are singletons, and less than 1.5% rests with the top ten. For these TCRs, the target antigens are not known. Sequenced material: unstimulated CD8+ T cells sorted from spleen or lymph node cells, taken before transplant. Source of these receptors: a human donor who was the organ donor for an intestinal transplant.

The rearrangement uses TRBV29-1 and TRBJ2-1, with 9 bases lining up with TRBD2. The germline V gene has CDR1 SQVTM and CDR2 ANQGSEA. V lost 4 bases and J lost 3; bases outside the gene matches: 10. The CDR3 is 16 amino acids. In nucleotides, the CDR3 is TGCAGCGTTGGTGGTAGCGGGGGTGGGGTCTACAATGAGCAGTTCTTC. It is translated as CSVGGSGGGVYNEQFF.

The table lists this clone with a count of one. The chain is built from TRBV2 and TRBJ2-7, with 7 bases matching TRBD2. The trim removed 6 bases at V and 6 bases at J, leaving 8 bases unmatched. This CDR3 comprises 13 residues. Germline V gene data show CDR1 as SNHLY and CDR2 as FYNNEI. The CDR3 here is CASRRAGRGEQYF. CDR3 sequence (DNA): TGTGCCAGCAGGCGCGCAGGGAGGGGCGAGCAGTACTTC. The variable domain in full, with the rest retrieved from reference TRBV2 and TRBJ2-7, is EPEVTQTPSHQVTQMGQEVILRCVPISNHLYFYWYRQILGQKVEFLVSFYNNEISEKSEIFDDQFSVERPDGSNFTLKIRSTKLEDSAMYFCASRRAGRGEQYFGPGTRLTVT.

The V gene is TRBV7-9, the J gene TRBJ1-4; perhaps TRBD1 as D (5 bases). This CDR3 spans 14 amino acids. The germline V and J ends were trimmed by 5 bases and 7 bases, with 14 bases remaining between them. Germline V gives CDR1 SEHNR, CDR2 FQNEAQ (reference sequence). The CDR3 sequence is CASSVSAGGEKLFF. CDR3 in DNA: TGTGCCAGCAGCGTCTCCGCGGGGGGTGAAAAACTGTTTTTT.

In nucleotides, the CDR3 is TGTGCCAGCAGTGAAGTCGTACTCATGAATACCGATGAGCAGTTCTTC. It yields the protein CASSEVVLMNTDEQFF. The chain links TRBV2 to TRBJ2-1; D call uncertain. Germline-derived CDR1 and CDR2 are SNHLY and FYNNEI. This CDR3 comprises 16 residues. Trimming cost V 1 base and J 8 bases, with 18 bases left between them.

In this sample, this clone turned up once. This CDR3 reads CASRRFWPGGVTDTQYF. CDR3 bases: TGTGCCAGCAGACGGTTCTGGCCGGGGGGTGTAACCGATACGCAGTATTTT. V is TRBV7-2 and J is TRBJ2-3; TRBD2 agrees at 7 bases. V shed 6 bases, J shed 6 bases, and the junction held 18 bases outside the gene matches. Germline assignment: CDR1 SGHTA and CDR2 FQGNSA. This CDR3 spans 17 amino acids.

The gene calls are TRBV14 and TRBJ2-7; possible D gene TRBD1, 6 bases. Germline CDR1 reads SGHDN; CDR2 reads FVKESK. With 1 base removed from V and 6 bases from J, the gap between germline ends came to 19 bases. This CDR3 has 16 amino acids. The CDR3 here is CASSQAMGASRLEQYF. The CDR3 nucleotides are TGTGCCAGCAGCCAAGCCATGGGGGCTAGCCGACTCGAGCAGTACTTC.

This chain connects TRBV5-5 to TRBJ2-7, with 10 positions matching TRBD1. This CDR3 has 15 amino acids. CDR1 is SGHKS, CDR2 YYEKEE, per germline (reference sequence). V was pared by 7 bases and J by 6 bases, with 13 bases of the junction left unmatched. In DNA form, the CDR3 reads TGTGCCAGCTTAGGGACCGGGACAGGGGCGGGCGAGCAGTACTTC. This sequence encodes CASLGTGTGAGEQYF.

V and J are TRBV5-1 and TRBJ2-3, with D hard to call. The V and J ends lost 5 bases and 1 base respectively, with 8 bases between them. Germline-derived CDR1 and CDR2 are SGHRS and YFSETQ. This CDR3 has 13 amino acids. The CDR3 sequence: CASRKRGTDTQYF. Here the CDR3 DNA reads TGCGCCAGCAGAAAAAGAGGCACAGATACGCAGTATTTT.

Concerning this clone itself: The junction and the germline gene differ at one end; a read error may be behind it. V is TRBV7-8 and J is TRBJ2-7, with D maybe TRBD2 (5 bases). Germline loops: CDR1 SGHVS, CDR2 FQNEAQ. The CDR3 covers 13 residues. The DNA of the CDR3 is TGTGCCACCGGGCGGGCGGAAGACTACGGGCAGTACTTC. It is translated as CATGRAEDYGQYF.

The genes are TRBV7-9 and TRBJ2-2; D gene unclear. CDR1 SEHNR and CDR2 FQNEAQ come from the germline V gene (reference sequence). This CDR3 is 13 amino acids long. The V end was cut by 4 bases, the J end by 1 base, with 4 bases between. The CDR3 here is CASSSGNTGELFF. CDR3 in DNA: TGTGCCAGCAGCTCCGGGAACACCGGGGAGCTGTTTTTT.

This clone has only one observation. The genes are TRBV6-5 and TRBJ1-1; no definite D call. In germline, CDR1 is MNHEY, CDR2 SVGAGI. The CDR3 spans 14 residues. V was trimmed by 2 bases and J by 3 bases, leaving 10 bases between them. In DNA, the CDR3 is TGTGCCAGCAGTTACATGCACAAATACACTGAAGCTTTCTTT. It yields the protein CASSYMHKYTEAFF.

This chain joins TRBV5-4 and TRBJ2-7; unclear D gene. The CDR3 is 14 amino acids. Germline V gene sequence: CDR1 SGHNT, CDR2 YYREEE (reference sequence). V lost 0 bases to trimming and J lost 2 bases, with 9 bases between them. The DNA for the CDR3 is TGTGCCAGCAGCTTGGGCGTAGTTCCCTACGAGCAGTACTTC. Its translation is CASSLGVVPYEQYF.

This clone showed up just a few times. The chain carries TRBV27 and TRBJ1-2, with D hard to call. CDR3 length equals 15 residues. Trimming pared 2 bases from V and 3 bases from J, leaving 13 bases between. Germline-derived CDR1 and CDR2 are MNHEY and SMNVEV (reference sequence). CDR3 DNA: TGTGCCAGCAGTTTAAACTGGGTCGCGGACTATGGCTACACCTTC. Amino acids: CASSLNWVADYGYTF.

The chain couples TRBV7-9 to TRBJ2-5; TRBD1 agrees at 7 bases. Looked up from germline, CDR1 is SEHNR and CDR2 is FQNEAQ (reference sequence). The CDR3 is made up of 13 amino acids. J was trimmed by 2 bases and V by 5 bases; bases with no gene match: 2. The CDR3 region is CASSPGQQETQYF. Here the CDR3 DNA reads TGTGCCAGCAGCCCGGGACAGCAAGAGACCCAGTACTTC.

The V and J genes are TRBV4-1 and TRBJ1-3; D uncertain. Germline CDR1 reads MGHRA; CDR2 reads YSYEKL. CDR3 size: 14 residues. Trimming removed 0 bases from V and 6 bases from J, with 9 bases in between. Written as DNA, the CDR3 is TGCGCCAGCAGCCAAGACGGAGAGGAAAACACCATATATTTT. Translating gives CASSQDGEENTIYF.

This chain joins TRBV4-3 and TRBJ1-5, with D possibly TRBD1 on 6 matching bases. Trimming cost V 0 bases and J 0 bases, with 21 bases left between them. Germline V gene data show CDR1 as LGHNA and CDR2 as YSLEER. There are 20 residues in the CDR3. DNA of the CDR3: TGCGCCAGCAGCCAAGACCTAGGGGGACGGTTGGGGGATAGCAATCAGCCCCAGCATTTT. This translates into CASSQDLGGRLGDSNQPQHF.

J is TRBJ2-7 and V is TRBV6-1; D unclear. Trimming removed 1 base at V and 2 bases at J, with 6 bases between. Germline-derived CDR1 and CDR2 are MNHNS and SASEGT. The CDR3 consists of 13 residues. The CDR3 here is CASSEVTTYEQYF. Here the CDR3 DNA reads TGTGCCAGCAGTGAAGTAACAACCTACGAGCAGTACTTC.

The chain has TRBV7-6 and TRBJ2-3, with 10 bases matching TRBD2. This CDR3 region has 15 residues. The V and J ends lost 1 base and 6 bases, in that order; junction bases with no gene match: 4. Germline-derived CDR1 and CDR2 are SGHVS and FNYEAQ. The CDR3 DNA is TGTGCCAGCAGCTTAGAAGCGGGAGGGCCTGATACGCAGTATTTT. Translation gives CASSLEAGGPDTQYF. Full variable domain (remainder filled in from reference TRBV7-6 and TRBJ2-3): GAGVSQSPRYKVTKRGQDVALRCDPISGHVSLYWYRQALGQGPEFLTYFNYEAQQDKSGLPNDRFSAERPEGSISTLTIQRTEQRDSAMYRCASSLEAGGPDTQYFGPGTRLTVL.

V and J are TRBV5-8 and TRBJ1-6; no clear D gene. The germline CDR1 and CDR2 sequences are SGHTS and YDEGEE. The CDR3 contains 18 residues. The ends were cut back, 4 bases at V and 0 bases at J, with 17 bases in the middle. CDR3 in DNA: TGTGCCAGCAGCCGAATCTCAGGACTGAGCTCCTATAATTCACCCCTCCACTTT. Translated: CASSRISGLSSYNSPLHF.

The rearrangement joins TRBV4-3 to TRBJ1-1, with TRBD1 as a possible D gene (5 bases). CDR3 size: 17 residues. V lost 0 bases and J lost 0, with 14 bases in between. CDR1 is LGHNA and CDR2 is YSLEER in the germline V gene. Here the CDR3 reads CASSQEMARGVNTEAFF. Written as DNA, the CDR3 is TGCGCCAGCAGCCAAGAGATGGCCCGGGGGGTGAACACTGAAGCTTTCTTT.